The table lists the clone carrying this T cell receptor beta chain with a few counts. These data come from a study of shared clonotypes between healthy human individuals. Study details: A donor's plate count was three for CD4 naive and three for CD4 memory; CD8 naive had two and CD8 memory one.

Trimming took 8 bases from V and 5 from J, leaving 7 bases between them. Germline-derived CDR1 and CDR2 are SGHAT and FQNNGV. The CDR3 has 12 residues. Sequenced by immunoSEQ multiplex PCR; TCRdb stores in-frame clones only, minus some. Found here are 2,500,000 or so clones, approximately 92% of them singletons; the top ten hold around 0.15%. The chain couples TRBV11-2 to TRBJ1-6; unclear D gene. The receptor comes from a man younger than 35 in good health. The sequenced sample was naive CD4+ T cells sorted from blood. Subset in this sample: CD45RA+ positively selected. Written as DNA, the CDR3 is TGTGCCAGCGGGGTGAATAATTCACCCCTCCACTTT. This sequence encodes CASGVNNSPLHF. Looking up the rest from reference TRBV11-2 and TRBJ1-6 gives the full variable domain: EAGVAQSPRYKIIEKRQSVAFWCNPISGHATLYWYQQILGQGPKLLIQFQNNGVVDDSQLPKDRFSAERLKGVDSTLKIQPAKLEDSAVYLCASGVNNSPLHFGNGTRLTVT.